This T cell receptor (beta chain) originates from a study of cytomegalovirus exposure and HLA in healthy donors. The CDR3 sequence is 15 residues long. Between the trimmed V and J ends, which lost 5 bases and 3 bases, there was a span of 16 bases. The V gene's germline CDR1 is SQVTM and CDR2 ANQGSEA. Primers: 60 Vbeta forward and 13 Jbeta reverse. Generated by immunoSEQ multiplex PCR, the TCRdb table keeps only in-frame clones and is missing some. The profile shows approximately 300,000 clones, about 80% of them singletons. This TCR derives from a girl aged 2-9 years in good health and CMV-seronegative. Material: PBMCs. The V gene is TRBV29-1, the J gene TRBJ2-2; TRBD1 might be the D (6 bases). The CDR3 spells CSVFLRDTYTGELFF. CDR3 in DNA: TGCAGCGTTTTCCTCCGGGACACCTACACCGGGGAGCTGTTTTTT.